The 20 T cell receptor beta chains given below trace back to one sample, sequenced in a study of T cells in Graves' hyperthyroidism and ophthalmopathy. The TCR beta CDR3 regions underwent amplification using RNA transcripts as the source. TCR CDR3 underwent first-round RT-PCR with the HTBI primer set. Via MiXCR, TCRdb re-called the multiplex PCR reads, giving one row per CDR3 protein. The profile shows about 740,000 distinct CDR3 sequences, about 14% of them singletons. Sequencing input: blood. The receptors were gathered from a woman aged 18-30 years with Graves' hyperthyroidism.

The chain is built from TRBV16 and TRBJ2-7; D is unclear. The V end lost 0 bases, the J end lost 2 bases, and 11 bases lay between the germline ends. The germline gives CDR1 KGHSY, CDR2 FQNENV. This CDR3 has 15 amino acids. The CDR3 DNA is TGTGCCAGCAGCCAATCTTCCGACGTTGCCTACGAGCAGTACTTC. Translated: CASSQSSDVAYEQYF.

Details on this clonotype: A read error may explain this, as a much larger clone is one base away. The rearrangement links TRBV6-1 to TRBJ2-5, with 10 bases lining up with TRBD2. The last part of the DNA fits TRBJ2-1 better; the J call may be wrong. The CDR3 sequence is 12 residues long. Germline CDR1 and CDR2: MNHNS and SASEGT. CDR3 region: CASGLAAGTQFF. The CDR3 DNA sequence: TGTGCCAGCGGACTAGCGGCAGGGACCCAGTTCTTC.

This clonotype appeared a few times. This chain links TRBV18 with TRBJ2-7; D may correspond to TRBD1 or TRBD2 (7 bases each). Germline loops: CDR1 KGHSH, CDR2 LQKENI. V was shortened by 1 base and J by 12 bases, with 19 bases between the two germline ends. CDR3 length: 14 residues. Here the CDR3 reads CASSPLGEGAHPYF. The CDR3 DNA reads TGTGCCAGCTCACCACTCGGGGAGGGGGCGCATCCGTACTTC. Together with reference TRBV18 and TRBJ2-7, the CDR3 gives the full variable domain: NAGVMQNPRHLVRRRGQEARLRCSPMKGHSHVYWYRQLPEEGLKFMVYLQKENIIDESGMPKERFSAEFPKEGPSILRIQQVVRGDSAAYFCASSPLGEGAHPYFGPGTRLTVT.

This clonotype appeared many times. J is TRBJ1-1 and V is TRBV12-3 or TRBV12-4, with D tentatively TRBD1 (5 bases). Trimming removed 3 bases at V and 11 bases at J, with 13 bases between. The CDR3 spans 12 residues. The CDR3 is CASSLGAGRAFF. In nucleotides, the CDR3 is TGTGCCAGCAGTTTGGGTGCAGGGAGGGCTTTCTTT.

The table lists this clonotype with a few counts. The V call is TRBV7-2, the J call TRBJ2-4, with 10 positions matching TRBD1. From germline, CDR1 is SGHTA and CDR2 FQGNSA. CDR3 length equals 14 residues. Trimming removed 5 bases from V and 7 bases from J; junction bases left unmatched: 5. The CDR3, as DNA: TGTGCCAGCAGCCCGGGGACAGGGGCGAACATTCAGTACTTC. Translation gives CASSPGTGANIQYF.

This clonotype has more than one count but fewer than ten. The chain's CDR3 is CSVTRGIQETQYF. The CDR3 coding sequence is TGCAGTGTCACCCGGGGGATCCAAGAGACCCAGTACTTC. The genes are TRBV20-1 and TRBJ2-5, with D tentatively TRBD2 (6 bases). Germline V gives CDR1 DFQATT, CDR2 SNEGSKA (reference sequence). The CDR3 covers 13 residues. V gave up 7 bases and J gave up 1 base, with 13 bases separating them.

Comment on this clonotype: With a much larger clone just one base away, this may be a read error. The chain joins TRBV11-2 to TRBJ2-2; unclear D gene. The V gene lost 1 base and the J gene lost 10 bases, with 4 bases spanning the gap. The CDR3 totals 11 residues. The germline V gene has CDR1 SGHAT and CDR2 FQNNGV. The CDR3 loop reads CASSLGPELFF. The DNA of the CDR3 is TGTGCCAGCAGCTTAGGTCCGGAGCTGTTTTTT.

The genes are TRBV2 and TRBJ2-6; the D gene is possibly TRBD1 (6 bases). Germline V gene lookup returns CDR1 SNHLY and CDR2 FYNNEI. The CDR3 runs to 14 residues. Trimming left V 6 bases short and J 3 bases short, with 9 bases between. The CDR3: CASRPGVGANVLTF. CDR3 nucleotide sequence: TGTGCCAGCAGACCAGGGGTTGGGGCCAACGTCCTGACTTTC.

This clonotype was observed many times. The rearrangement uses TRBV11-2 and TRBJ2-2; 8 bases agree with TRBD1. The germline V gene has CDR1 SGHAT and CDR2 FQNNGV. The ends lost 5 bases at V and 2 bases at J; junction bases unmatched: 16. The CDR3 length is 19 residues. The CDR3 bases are TGTGCCAGCAGCAGAAACCGGGGACAGGTCTCCCAAAACACCGGGGAGCTGTTTTTT. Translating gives CASSRNRGQVSQNTGELFF.

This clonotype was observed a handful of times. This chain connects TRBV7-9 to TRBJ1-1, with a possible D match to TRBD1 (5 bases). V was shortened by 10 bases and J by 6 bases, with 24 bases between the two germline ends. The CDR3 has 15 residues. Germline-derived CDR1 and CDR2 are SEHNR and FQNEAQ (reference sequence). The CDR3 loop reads CATIPTGPPVAEAFF. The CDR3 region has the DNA TGTGCCACCATTCCTACAGGACCCCCCGTGGCTGAAGCTTTCTTT.

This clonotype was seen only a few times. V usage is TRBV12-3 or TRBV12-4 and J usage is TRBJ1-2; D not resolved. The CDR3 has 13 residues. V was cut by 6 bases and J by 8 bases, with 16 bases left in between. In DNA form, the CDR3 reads TGTGCCAGCAGCTGGACCCGATCTATGGGCTACACCTTC. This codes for CASSWTRSMGYTF.

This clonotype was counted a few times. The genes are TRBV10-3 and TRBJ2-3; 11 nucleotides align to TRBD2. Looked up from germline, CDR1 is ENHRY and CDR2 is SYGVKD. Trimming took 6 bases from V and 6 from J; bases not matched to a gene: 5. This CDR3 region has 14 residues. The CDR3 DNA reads TGTGCCATCAGGTCCCTAGCGGGAGGCGATACGCAGTATTTT. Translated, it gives CAIRSLAGGDTQYF.

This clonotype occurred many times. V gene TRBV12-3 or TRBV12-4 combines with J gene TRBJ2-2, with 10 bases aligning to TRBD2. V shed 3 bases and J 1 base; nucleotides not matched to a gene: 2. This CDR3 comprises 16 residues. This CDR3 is CASSFSSGRNTGELFF. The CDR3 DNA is TGTGCCAGCAGTTTCTCTAGCGGGAGGAACACCGGGGAGCTGTTTTTT.

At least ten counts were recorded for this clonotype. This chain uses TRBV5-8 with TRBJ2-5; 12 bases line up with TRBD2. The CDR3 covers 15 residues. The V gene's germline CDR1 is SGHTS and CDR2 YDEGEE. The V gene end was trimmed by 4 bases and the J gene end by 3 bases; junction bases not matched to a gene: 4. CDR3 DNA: TGTGCCAGCAGCACGGGACTAGCGGGCGAAGAGACCCAGTACTTC. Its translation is CASSTGLAGEETQYF.

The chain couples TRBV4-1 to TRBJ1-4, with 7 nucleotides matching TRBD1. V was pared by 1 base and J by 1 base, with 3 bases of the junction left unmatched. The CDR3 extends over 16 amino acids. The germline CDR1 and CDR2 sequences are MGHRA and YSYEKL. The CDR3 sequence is CASSQVGTVTNEKLFF. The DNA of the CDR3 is TGCGCCAGCAGCCAAGTCGGGACAGTAACTAATGAAAAACTGTTTTTT.

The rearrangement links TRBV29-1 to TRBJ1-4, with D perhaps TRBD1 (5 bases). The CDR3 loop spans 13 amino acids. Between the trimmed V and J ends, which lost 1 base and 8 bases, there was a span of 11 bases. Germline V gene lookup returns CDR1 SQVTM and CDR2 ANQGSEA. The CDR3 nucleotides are TGCAGCGTTGAAGGGGGGTGGTCGGAAAAACTGTTTTTT. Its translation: CSVEGGWSEKLFF. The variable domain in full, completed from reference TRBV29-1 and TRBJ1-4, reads SAVISQKPSRDICQRGTSLTIQCQVDSQVTMMFWYRQQPGQSLTLIATANQGSEATYESGFVIDKFPISRPNLTFSTLTVSNMSPEDSSIYLCSVEGGWSEKLFFGSGTQLSVL.

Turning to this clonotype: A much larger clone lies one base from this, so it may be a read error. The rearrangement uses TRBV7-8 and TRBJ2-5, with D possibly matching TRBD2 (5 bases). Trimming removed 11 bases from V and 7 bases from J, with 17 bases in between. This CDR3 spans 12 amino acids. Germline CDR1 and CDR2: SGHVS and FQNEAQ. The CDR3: CAGSLVSGTQYF. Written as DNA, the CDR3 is TGTGCCGGCTCGTTAGTGAGCGGGACCCAGTACTTC.

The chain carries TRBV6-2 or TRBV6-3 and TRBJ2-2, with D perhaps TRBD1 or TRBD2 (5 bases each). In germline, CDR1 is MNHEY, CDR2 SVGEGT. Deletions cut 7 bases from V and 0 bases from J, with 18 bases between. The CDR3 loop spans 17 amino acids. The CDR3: CASTPSFGTANTGELFF. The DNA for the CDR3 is TGTGCCAGCACCCCTTCGTTTGGGACGGCGAACACCGGGGAGCTGTTTTTT.

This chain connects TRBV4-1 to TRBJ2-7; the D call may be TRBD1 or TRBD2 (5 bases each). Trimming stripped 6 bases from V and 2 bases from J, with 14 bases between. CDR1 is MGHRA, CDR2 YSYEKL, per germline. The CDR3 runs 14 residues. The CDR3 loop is CASRGDAGAYEQYF. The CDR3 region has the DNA TGCGCCAGCAGGGGGGACGCCGGGGCCTACGAGCAGTACTTC.

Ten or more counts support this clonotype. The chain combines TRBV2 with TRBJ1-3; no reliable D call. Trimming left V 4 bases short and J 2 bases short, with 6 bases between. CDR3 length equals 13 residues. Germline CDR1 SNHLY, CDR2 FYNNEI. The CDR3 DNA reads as TGTGCCAGCAGTGGTGGTGCTGGAAACACCATATATTTT. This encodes CASSGGAGNTIYF.